This T cell receptor (beta chain) was retrieved from a study of T cell repertoires in cytomegalovirus infection (dated by TCRdb to the late 2010s). Turning to the overall study: Peptide stimulations targeted recently identified HLA-C-restricted CMV epitopes, whose presentation resists viral immunomodulation, together with well-studied HLA-B-restricted epitopes. Donor HLA type was relevant to the analysis, because carriage of CMV infection together with the matching HLA type was indicated by public TCR beta signatures.

TCRdb lists the instrument as Illumina HiSeq 1500. TCRdb itself trimmed the public reads at Q25 with fastp, ran MiXCR and retained productive beta chains. Entries that share a CDR3 protein sequence are merged under the most common genes and DNA. The sample contains 100,000 to 150,000 distinct CDR3 sequences, roughly 32% of them found a single time. The ten largest clones represent approximately 59% of the sample. In this sample, this clonotype turned up a few times. The specificity of this receptor is unknown. No base qualities exist here, and no much larger clone lies one base off it. What the research found in general, with its limitations: Cumulative frequency of public TCR beta family members discriminated carriers of CMV infection plus the relevant HLA type in this cohort and an independent roughly 330-donor cohort. The ex vivo response was dominated by HLA-C-restricted CMV-specific TCR beta clonotypes, and the single most frequent clonotype in two of eight donors was supplied by these HLA-C-restricted clonotypes.

In the paper's terms, the treatment or condition label means: in vitro stimulation with specific CMV peptide epitopes to enrich CMV-specific T cells. The junction shows trimming of 0 bases on V and 2 bases on J, plus 8 bases between the germline ends. Reading the germline V gene gives CDR1 MNHEY and CDR2 SVGAGI. Including the terminal cysteine and phenylalanine, the CDR3 comprises 14 residues. Of all the DNA, just the CDR3 is kept, 42 bases in frame from base 1. The rearranged chain carries TRBV6-5 and TRBJ2-7, with a tentative D gene TRBD2 over 6 matching bases. The sequence was collected from a human donor in good health (CMV status not recorded). Some clones in this sample may be carry-over from other donors' samples. The source material was CD8+ T cells from cultured PBMCs, sampled from culture after CMV antigen stimulation. The DNA sequence is given as TGTGCCAGCAGTTACTCGGAGGGGACCTACGAGCAGTACTTC. Its protein reads: CASSYSEGTYEQYF.